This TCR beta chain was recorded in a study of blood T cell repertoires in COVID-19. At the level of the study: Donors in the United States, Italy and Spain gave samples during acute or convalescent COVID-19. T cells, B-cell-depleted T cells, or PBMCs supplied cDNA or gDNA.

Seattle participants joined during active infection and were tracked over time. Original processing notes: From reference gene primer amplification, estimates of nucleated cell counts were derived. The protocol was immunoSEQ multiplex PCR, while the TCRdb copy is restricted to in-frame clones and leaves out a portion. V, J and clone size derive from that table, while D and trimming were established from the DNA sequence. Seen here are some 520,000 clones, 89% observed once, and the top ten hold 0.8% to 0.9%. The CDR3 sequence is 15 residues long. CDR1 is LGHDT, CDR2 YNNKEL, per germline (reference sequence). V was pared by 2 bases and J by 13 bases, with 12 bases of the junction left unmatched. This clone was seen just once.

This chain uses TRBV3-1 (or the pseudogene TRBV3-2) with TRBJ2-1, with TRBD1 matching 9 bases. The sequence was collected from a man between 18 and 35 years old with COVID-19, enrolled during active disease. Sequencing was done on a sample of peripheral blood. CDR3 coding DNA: TGTGCCAGCAGCCAATATCGAGTGGGGACAGGGCTACAGTTCTTC. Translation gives CASSQYRVGTGLQFF.